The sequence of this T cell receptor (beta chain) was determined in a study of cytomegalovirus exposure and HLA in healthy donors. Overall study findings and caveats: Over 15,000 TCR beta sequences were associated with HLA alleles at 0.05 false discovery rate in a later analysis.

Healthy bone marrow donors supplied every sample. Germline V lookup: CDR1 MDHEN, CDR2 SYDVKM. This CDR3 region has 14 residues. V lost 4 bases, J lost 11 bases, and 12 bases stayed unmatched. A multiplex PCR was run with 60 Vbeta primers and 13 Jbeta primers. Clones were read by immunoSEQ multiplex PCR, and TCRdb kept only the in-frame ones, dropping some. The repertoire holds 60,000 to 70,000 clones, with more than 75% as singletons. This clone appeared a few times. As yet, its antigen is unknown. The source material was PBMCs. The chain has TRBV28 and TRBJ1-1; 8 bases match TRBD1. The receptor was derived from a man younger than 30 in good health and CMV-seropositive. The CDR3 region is CASSSGQGVGLAFF. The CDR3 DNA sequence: TGTGCCAGCAGTTCCGGACAGGGAGTAGGGTTGGCTTTCTTT.